These T cell receptor beta chains were read from a single sample in a study of T cells in localized non-small cell lung cancer. The table came from immunoSEQ multiplex PCR; TCRdb's copy has only in-frame clones and leaves some out. The sample has 25,000 to 30,000 clones; around 81% are singletons. The sequences come from peripheral blood mononuclear cells, collected before any cancer treatment. Receptors originate from a man between 35 and 75 years old with stage III lung adenocarcinoma. Both conserved end residues are part of each CDR3. D genes are given only for firm matches. Only some rows state a clone size, as once, few, many or a class for expanded clones.

v_gene: TRBV6-1
j_gene: TRBJ1-1
d_gene: TRBD1
abundance: -
CDR3aa: CASGDMGDRDTEAFF
CDR3nt: TGTGCCAGCGGGGATATGGGGGACAGGGACACTGAAGCTTTCTTT

v_gene: TRBV6-1
j_gene: TRBJ1-2
d_gene: -
abundance: -
CDR3aa: CASCWSDRPIYGYTF
CDR3nt: TGTGCCAGCTGCTGGAGCGACAGGCCTATATATGGCTACACCTTC

v_gene: TRBV28
j_gene: TRBJ2-2
d_gene: TRBD2
abundance: -
CDR3aa: CASSSSGSGTGELFF
CDR3nt: TGTGCCAGCAGTTCTAGCGGGAGTGGCACCGGGGAGCTGTTTTTT

v_gene: TRBV6-5
j_gene: TRBJ1-2
d_gene: -
abundance: -
CDR3aa: CASSYRSFGQHYGYTF
CDR3nt: TGTGCCAGCAGTTATCGTTCGTTCGGGCAACACTATGGCTACACCTTC

v_gene: TRBV7-9
j_gene: TRBJ1-2
d_gene: TRBD1
abundance: -
CDR3aa: CASSNEGQGIGYTF
CDR3nt: TGTGCCAGCAGCAATGAGGGACAGGGGATTGGCTACACCTTC

v_gene: TRBV2
j_gene: TRBJ1-4
d_gene: -
abundance: -
CDR3aa: CASTGRLATNEKLFF
CDR3nt: TGTGCCAGCACCGGACGACTTGCAACTAATGAAAAACTGTTTTTT

v_gene: TRBV5-8
j_gene: TRBJ2-3
d_gene: -
abundance: -
CDR3aa: CASSLWKTGSADTQYF
CDR3nt: TGTGCCAGCAGCTTGTGGAAAACAGGGTCAGCAGATACGCAGTATTTT

v_gene: TRBV14
j_gene: TRBJ1-5
d_gene: TRBD1
abundance: -
CDR3aa: CASRPRDRGNQPQHF
CDR3nt: TGTGCCAGCAGACCGAGGGACAGGGGAAATCAGCCCCAGCATTTT

v_gene: TRBV28
j_gene: TRBJ2-3
d_gene: TRBD1
abundance: -
CDR3aa: CASRGQGQDTQYF
CDR3nt: TGTGCCAGCAGGGGACAGGGCCAAGATACGCAGTATTTT

v_gene: TRBV15
j_gene: TRBJ2-3
d_gene: -
abundance: once
CDR3aa: CATSREEVGTQYF
CDR3nt: TGTGCCACCAGCAGGGAAGAAGTAGGTACGCAGTATTTT

v_gene: TRBV27
j_gene: TRBJ1-2
d_gene: -
abundance: -
CDR3aa: CASSLFRRDGNYGYTF
CDR3nt: TGTGCCAGCAGTTTATTTCGCCGGGACGGGAACTATGGCTACACCTTC